Sequencing of this T cell receptor beta chain was carried out in a study of cytomegalovirus exposure and HLA in healthy donors. When sampled, the donors appeared nominally healthy, though they likely had unrecorded immune exposures. Vbeta (60) and Jbeta (13) primers were used in the PCR. The table came from immunoSEQ multiplex PCR; TCRdb's copy has only in-frame clones and leaves some out. The table for this sample gives some 48,000 clones. Sequenced input: PBMCs. The sequence was collected from a middle-aged man in good health and CMV-seropositive.

CDR3 region: CASSIHSGRDETQYF. The CDR3 bases are TGTGCCAGCAGCATACATAGCGGGAGGGACGAGACCCAGTACTTC. V usage is TRBV9 and J usage is TRBJ2-5, with TRBD2 identical over 11 bases. CDR1 is SGDLS, CDR2 YYNGEE, per germline. Trimming took 4 bases from V and 5 from J; bases not matched to a gene: 7. This CDR3 has 15 amino acids.